Sequencing of this TCR beta chain was carried out in a study of Ad26.COV2.S vaccination and SARS-CoV-2 variants. The study's findings and limits: Following vaccination, spike-specific CD8+ and CD4+ T cell responses reportedly exhibited substantial breadth.

The treatment here: some 20 received Ad26.COV2.S at low or high dose, single or two shots; roughly five received placebo; per-sample allocation not given. Following the first vaccine or placebo injection, samples were taken on day 63. In regard to this clone: Its antigen remains unknown.

The CDR3 is 13 amino acids. Germline lookup yields CDR1 ENHRY and CDR2 SYGVKD. Trimming at V came to 10 bases and at J to 5 bases, leaving 10 bases not matched to a gene. Sequencing was performed with immunoSEQ multiplex PCR; in TCRdb, only in-frame clones are kept and a portion is missing. Of a few hundred thousand clones listed, around 87% are singletons. The sequence came from a person aged 18-60 years who received the Ad26.COV2.S COVID-19 vaccine or a placebo. Sample: peripheral blood, taken in a trial of Ad26.COV2.S vaccine versus placebo. The genes are TRBV10-3 and TRBJ2-7; 8 bases map to TRBD2. The CDR3 DNA is TGTGCCACCAGGACTAGCAGCATTCACGAGCAGTACTTC. This codes for CATRTSSIHEQYF.